This entry lists 20 T cell receptor beta chains sequenced from one sample in a study of cytomegalovirus exposure and HLA in healthy donors. In the PCR, 60 Vbeta and 13 Jbeta primers were used. Sequencing used immunoSEQ multiplex PCR; TCRdb keeps in-frame clones, though not all of them. The data contain over 150,000 clones, over 80% of them singletons. The specimen sequenced was PBMCs. The receptor set was obtained from a male donor in good health and CMV-seronegative.

This clone was recorded once. The chain has TRBV5-1 and TRBJ2-2; maybe TRBD2 (5 bases). From germline, CDR1 is SGHRS and CDR2 YFSETQ. V gave up 0 bases and J gave up 3 bases, with 9 bases separating them. This CDR3 is built from 15 residues. DNA of the CDR3: TGCGCCAGCAGCTTGGGGAGGACCGACACCGGGGAGCTGTTTTTT. Translating it yields CASSLGRTDTGELFF.

CDR3 region: CASSQLFGRGVNEKLFF. Here the CDR3 DNA reads TGCGCCAGCAGCCAACTCTTCGGGAGGGGAGTTAATGAAAAACTGTTTTTT. The chain has TRBV4-1 and TRBJ1-4, with D perhaps matching TRBD1 (5 bases). Between the trimmed V and J ends, which lost 2 bases and 4 bases, there was a span of 17 bases. CDR1 MGHRA and CDR2 YSYEKL come from the germline V gene. The CDR3 spans 17 residues.

In its sample, this clone was seen a few times. J is TRBJ1-2 and V is TRBV2; TRBD1 agrees at 9 bases. Germline CDR1 SNHLY, CDR2 FYNNEI. The ends lost 6 bases at V and 7 bases at J; junction bases unmatched: 9. CDR3 length: 14 residues. CDR3 loop: CASRRTGTGLGYTF. DNA for the CDR3: TGTGCCAGCAGACGTACCGGGACAGGGCTTGGCTACACCTTC.

The J gene is TRBJ1-2, the V gene TRBV6-1; 8 bases align to TRBD1. Germline trimming cut 11 bases from V and 7 bases from J; bases unmatched to any gene: 9. Germline V gene sequence: CDR1 MNHNS, CDR2 SASEGT. The CDR3 has 12 residues. The DNA of the CDR3 is TGTGCCGGTGGACAGGGATGGAGTGGCTACACCTTC. Translated: CAGGQGWSGYTF.

J is TRBJ1-2 and V is TRBV7-9; 7 nucleotides agree with TRBD1. Germline V CDR1 and CDR2: SEHNR, FQNEAQ (reference sequence). The CDR3 sequence is 13 residues long. Trimming removed 5 bases from V and 4 bases from J; junction bases left unmatched: 4. For the CDR3, the DNA is TGTGCCAGCAGCAAAACAGGGGCCTATGGCTACACCTTC. It encodes CASSKTGAYGYTF.

This rearrangement joins TRBV4-1 to TRBJ2-2; D is possibly TRBD1 (6 bases). The germline CDR1 and CDR2 sequences are MGHRA and YSYEKL. Trimming left V 1 base short and J 4 bases short, with 13 bases between. The CDR3 has 16 residues. DNA for the CDR3: TGCGCCAGCAGCCAAGTAATCAGGGGACCCACCGGGGAGCTGTTTTTT. This codes for CASSQVIRGPTGELFF.

This clone was recorded once. The V and J genes are TRBV11-2 and TRBJ2-7; D possibly corresponds to TRBD1 (6 bases). The CDR3 covers 19 residues. V shed 7 bases and J shed 1 base, with 29 bases lying between them. Germline V lookup: CDR1 SGHAT, CDR2 FQNNGV. CDR3 nucleotide sequence: TGTGCCAGCAACACACAAGACCCCACAGGGACGAATAAATCCTACGAGCAGTACTTC. Its translation is CASNTQDPTGTNKSYEQYF.

The V gene is TRBV5-1, the J gene TRBJ2-2, with 8 bases matching TRBD1. V gave up 4 bases and J gave up 8 bases; unmatched junction bases: 10. The CDR3 contains 15 residues. Germline V gene sequence: CDR1 SGHRS, CDR2 YFSETQ. The CDR3 DNA reads as TGCGCCAGCAGCCCCCAGACAGGGGTGGTAGGGGAGCTGTTTTTT. This codes for CASSPQTGVVGELFF.

The chain links TRBV18 to TRBJ1-5, with 12 bases matching TRBD1. CDR3 length: 16 residues. Germline V gene lookup returns CDR1 KGHSH and CDR2 LQKENI. The ends lost 4 bases at V and 5 bases at J; junction bases unmatched: 6. CDR3 coding DNA: TGTGCCAGCTCACGGGGGGACAGGGGGCTCGATCAGCCCCAGCATTTT. Amino acids: CASSRGDRGLDQPQHF.

The rearrangement uses TRBV19 and TRBJ1-1; a weak D match, TRBD1 (5 bases). V lost 10 bases and J lost 1, with 10 bases in between. The CDR3 contains 12 residues. Germline-derived CDR1 and CDR2 are LNHDA and SQIVND (reference sequence). CDR3 residues: CATKTENTEAFF. Here the CDR3 DNA reads TGTGCCACCAAGACAGAGAACACTGAAGCTTTCTTT.

Written as DNA, the CDR3 is TGTGCCAGCAGCAAACGACAGGGGCAAATCCCTGAAGCTTTCTTT. Translation: CASSKRQGQIPEAFF. The chain is built from TRBV5-4 and TRBJ1-1; 8 bases are shared with TRBD1. This CDR3 is 15 amino acids long. Germline loops: CDR1 SGHNT, CDR2 YYREEE (reference sequence). The junction had 11 bases not matched to a gene; V was cut back by 4 bases and J by 6 bases.

The chain carries TRBV5-6 and TRBJ1-1, with 7 bases fitting TRBD1. Germline V CDR1 and CDR2: SGHDT, YYEEEE. The CDR3 sequence is 12 residues long. V lost 2 bases, J lost 10 bases, and 5 bases stayed unmatched. Here the CDR3 reads CASSFTRGPAFF. The CDR3 nucleotides are TGTGCCAGCAGCTTTACGAGGGGGCCAGCTTTCTTT.

This clone was observed once. This chain joins TRBV13 and TRBJ2-7; D remains ambiguous. This CDR3 comprises 13 residues. Per germline, CDR1 PRHDT and CDR2 FYEKMQ (reference sequence). Trimming stripped 0 bases from V and 6 bases from J, with 9 bases between. The CDR3 sequence is CASSLGVGSEQYF. The CDR3 bases are TGTGCCAGCAGCTTAGGCGTCGGTTCCGAGCAGTACTTC.

The chain joins TRBV5-1 to TRBJ2-7, with D perhaps matching TRBD1 (6 bases). Trimming pared 0 bases from V and 2 bases from J, leaving 12 bases between. Per the germline V gene, CDR1 is SGHRS and CDR2 is YFSETQ. CDR3 length: 15 amino acids. The CDR3 nucleotides are TGCGCCAGCAGCTTGGGGACAGCCCCTACCTACGAGCAGTACTTC. Its translation is CASSLGTAPTYEQYF.

This clone showed up just once. V usage is TRBV30 and J usage is TRBJ1-2; D is uncertain. Germline-derived CDR1 and CDR2 are GTSNPN and SVGIG (reference sequence). Trimming took off 1 base at V and 4 bases at J, with 10 bases between the two ends. The CDR3 length is 13 residues. In DNA form, the CDR3 reads TGTGCCTGGAGTGCCGGAGCGCTCTATGGCTACACCTTC. Amino acid sequence: CAWSAGALYGYTF.

This clone has only one observation. The V and J genes are TRBV5-6 and TRBJ2-7, with 7 bases fitting TRBD1. The V and J ends lost 4 bases and 2 bases, in that order; junction bases with no gene match: 3. This CDR3 has 13 residues. Germline values: CDR1 SGHDT, CDR2 YYEEEE. CDR3 in amino acids: CASSRQGPYEQYF. The DNA for the CDR3 is TGTGCCAGCAGCCGACAGGGCCCCTACGAGCAGTACTTC.

This clone was counted between two and nine times. V gene TRBV5-6 combines with J gene TRBJ1-2, with D unresolved. The CDR3 spans 12 residues. Trimming removed 1 base at V and 8 bases at J, with 9 bases between. Germline-derived CDR1 and CDR2 are SGHDT and YYEEEE. CDR3 residues: CASSLIARGYTF. The CDR3 DNA reads as TGTGCCAGCAGCTTGATTGCGAGAGGCTACACCTTC.

The chain uses TRBV30 and TRBJ1-4, with 8 bases fitting TRBD1. Losses at the gene ends were 5 bases for V and 6 bases for J; bases not matched to a gene: 2. The CDR3 covers 12 residues. Germline V gene lookup returns CDR1 GTSNPN and CDR2 SVGIG (reference sequence). As DNA, the CDR3 is TGTGCCTGGGGGACAGGCTATGAAAAACTGTTTTTT. As protein: CAWGTGYEKLFF.

This rearrangement joins TRBV30 to TRBJ1-4; the D gene is possibly TRBD1 (5 bases). The germline V gene encodes CDR1 GTSNPN and CDR2 SVGIG (reference sequence). The CDR3 has 15 amino acids. V shed 0 bases and J shed 4 bases, with 12 bases lying between them. The CDR3 DNA reads as TGTGCCTGGAGTGTAGATCGGCAGGGTAATGAAAAACTGTTTTTT. This encodes CAWSVDRQGNEKLFF.

The rearrangement links TRBV11-2 to TRBJ1-5, with a weak D call TRBD1 (6 bases). Germline V lookup: CDR1 SGHAT, CDR2 FQNNGV. V shed 5 bases and J shed 11 bases, with 16 bases lying between them. The CDR3 is 13 amino acids. CDR3 DNA sequence: TGTGCCAGCAGCCTGGGACATGAAAGGGCCCAGCATTTT. This translates into CASSLGHERAQHF.